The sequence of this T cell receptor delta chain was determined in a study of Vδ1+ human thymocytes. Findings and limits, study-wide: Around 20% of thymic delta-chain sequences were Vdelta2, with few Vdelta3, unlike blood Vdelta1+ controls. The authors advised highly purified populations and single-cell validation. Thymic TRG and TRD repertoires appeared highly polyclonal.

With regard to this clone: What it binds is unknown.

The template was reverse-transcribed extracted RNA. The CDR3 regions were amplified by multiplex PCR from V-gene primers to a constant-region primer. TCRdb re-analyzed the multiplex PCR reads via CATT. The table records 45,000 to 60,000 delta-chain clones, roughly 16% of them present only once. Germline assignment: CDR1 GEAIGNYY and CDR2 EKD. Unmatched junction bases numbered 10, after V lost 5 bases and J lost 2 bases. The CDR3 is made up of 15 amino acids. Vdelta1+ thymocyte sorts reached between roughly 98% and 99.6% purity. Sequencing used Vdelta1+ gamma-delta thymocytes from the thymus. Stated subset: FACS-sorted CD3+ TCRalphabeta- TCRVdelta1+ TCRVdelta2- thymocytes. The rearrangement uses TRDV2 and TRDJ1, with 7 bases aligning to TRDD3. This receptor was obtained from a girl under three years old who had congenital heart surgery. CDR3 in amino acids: CACAEYWGETDKLIF. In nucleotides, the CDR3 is TGTGCCTGTGCAGAGTACTGGGGAGAGACCGATAAACTCATCTTT.